The sample holds one count of the clone carrying this T cell receptor (beta chain). Enrollees, about 18 to 89 years old, lived in some 24 US areas. Clinical history as reported by participants underpinned cohort assignment. The study recruited exposed participants who had met a COVID-19 case within 2 weeks before entry. This specimen belongs to a study of blood T cell repertoires in COVID-19. Overall study: T cells, B-cell-depleted T cells, or PBMCs supplied cDNA or gDNA.

Unmatched junction bases numbered 7, after V lost 4 bases and J lost 4 bases. Germline CDR1 and CDR2: SGHAT and FQNNGV. The CDR3 is made up of 15 amino acids. Clones were read by immunoSEQ multiplex PCR, and TCRdb kept only the in-frame ones, dropping some. The table lists 300,000 to 350,000 clones, 90% to 95% of them singletons, with 3.9% in the top ten. The sample consisted of PBMCs or T cells enriched from blood (not recorded which). The source is a woman in her 30s who had been exposed to COVID-19. The V and J genes are TRBV11-2 and TRBJ2-1; TRBD1 matches 7 bases. CDR3 region: CASSSGTAVYNEQFF. The DNA for the CDR3 is TGTGCCAGCAGCTCCGGGACAGCCGTTTACAATGAGCAGTTCTTC. The full variable domain, in which reference TRBV11-2 and TRBJ2-1 provide the parts outside the CDR3, is EAGVAQSPRYKIIEKRQSVAFWCNPISGHATLYWYQQILGQGPKLLIQFQNNGVVDDSQLPKDRFSAERLKGVDSTLKIQPAKLEDSAVYLCASSSGTAVYNEQFFGPGTRLTVL.